This T cell receptor (beta chain) was documented in a study of PD-L1 blockade in urothelial cancer. Study observations and caveats: Having blood TCR clonality under the median before treatment predicted better survival.

V dropped 4 bases and J dropped 7 bases, with 17 bases sitting between them. CDR1 is LGHNA, CDR2 YNFKEQ, per germline. There are 16 residues in the CDR3. To note about this clone: The target antigen is unknown.

Some clones are missing from TCRdb's copy, which holds only in-frame ones; the method was immunoSEQ multiplex PCR. The sample has roughly 41,000 clones; 65% to 85% are singletons. Each patient's cancer was a locally advanced or metastatic urothelial carcinoma. Between 1 and 8 samples, pretreatment and on-treatment, were given by each patient. This sequence joins TRBV4-2 and TRBJ1-6; D perhaps matches TRBD1 (6 bases). The input for sequencing was PBMCs, taken around atezolizumab (anti-PD-L1) treatment. The sequence was obtained from a man aged 60 to 69 with urothelial cancer. CDR3: CASSPRFDRSNSPLHF. The CDR3 nucleotides read TGTGCCAGCAGCCCCCGTTTCGACAGGTCGAATTCACCCCTCCACTTT.